The source of this TCR beta chain is a study of shared clonotypes between healthy human individuals (dated by TCRdb to about 2020). Some background on the complete study: The cohort included three men and a couple of women between 18 and 49 years of age. Per donor, three plates each were used for CD4 naive and CD4 memory, two for CD8 naive, and one for CD8 memory. To estimate repertoire size and how much clonotypes are shared between individuals, the study performed deep sequencing of blood TCR repertoires from a handful of healthy adults. Different laboratories and diverse techniques were used to prepare libraries and sequence TCR repertoires, to increase sequencing depth and limit assay-specific biases. Leukapheresis yielded between about 0.9 and 9 billion PBMCs per donor.

Donors were healthy HIV-negative adults with no recently reported acute infections or vaccinations. Every donor was a Caucasian adult residing in Nashville, Tennessee, USA. CD4+ T cells were enriched through magnetic negative selection, after which naive cells were positively selected on CD45RA and the remaining negative fraction served as the memory subset. Blood was collected by leukapheresis, and PBMCs were isolated by Ficoll-Histopaque density gradient centrifugation and then cryopreserved in liquid nitrogen vapor phase. Purity and quantity of every magnetically sorted T cell population were checked by analytical flow cytometry. Genomic DNA was isolated from each sorted fraction and quantified by UV absorbance on a Nanodrop 2000c. Using the deep immunoSEQ assay, TCR CDR3 regions were amplified from genomic DNA by multiplex PCR. Extracted genomic DNA from each cell subset was spread evenly across all wells of several immunoSEQ 96-well plates, with each plate serving as a replicate. For sorted subsets, each replicate PCR was loaded with roughly 190 ng genomic DNA, equivalent to approximately 27,000 T cell genomes. Purified libraries were measured with a Qubit 3.0 fluorometer, size-checked on a Bioanalyzer 2100, and measured again with the KAPA Library Quantification kit. Every immunoSEQ 96-well plate was sequenced on a separate single-read 150-cycle Illumina NextSeq 550 flow cell. The authors' pipeline ran thus. Because only junctional sequences without quality scores were contained in the immunoSEQ output, filtering matching that applied to full-length reads could not be performed. Sequences were annotated with PyIR, a Python wrapper for IgBLAST v1.9, using IMGT germline references to assign V/J genes and CDR3. Any read was removed if the V/J assignment was weak (E-value above 1e-6), the CDR3 was missing, or the read contained stop codons, out-of-frame junctions, or ambiguous translated residues. A V3J clonotype was defined by an identical inferred V gene, J gene, and CDR3 amino acid sequence. The percentage overlap between two repertoires was calculated by dividing the number of shared unique clonotypes by the size of the smaller repertoire. Three approaches were used to assess repertoire richness: RTK rarefaction, the Chao1 estimator, and Recon v2.1 estimates of unobserved clonotypes. For all TCRbeta clonotypes obtained by the gDNA method from four donors, generation probabilities were computed with OLGA. TCRdb limited this immuneACCESS table to in-frame rearrangements with V and J called. A share of clones is missing; checked studies link under half to unresolved V genes, and the rest is unexplained. V and J calls and clone size are given by that table; D and trimming were obtained from the DNA. For this sample the table gives a few hundred thousand clones, of which approximately 74% were detected only once. Around 10% of the sample rests with the top ten.

The paper as a whole reports these results and caveats: Compared with non-shared clonotypes, clonotypes shared by all four sorted-subset donors had higher generation probabilities. Sampling was limited to blood, and TCR repertoires in tissue likely differ from TCR repertoires in blood. The small number of donors limited the genetic and exposure-history diversity represented. Across four donors, approximately 5% of naive CD4, roughly 3.5% of naive CD8, 2.3% of memory CD4, and under 0.45% of memory CD8 clonotypes were shared. Based on pairwise subsampling, the degree of clonotype sharing among donors was expected to be affected by sequencing depth. Larger estimated clonotype richness was generally found for naive subsets than for memory subsets. Rarefaction of sorted-subset datasets indicated incomplete sequencing despite the large sequencing depth.

In the case of this clone: The antigen this receptor binds is unknown. Base qualities were left out, and no much larger clone turns up one base away.

This TCR came from a man aged 25 to 40 in good health. The material sequenced was memory CD4+ T cells sorted from blood. Explained via the paper, the cell subset or site label denotes: CD45RA-negative fraction.

The CDR3 region has the sequence CSVGTGGQGETQYF. The sequence in DNA is TGCAGCGTAGGGACAGGTGGCCAGGGAGAGACCCAGTACTTC. The sequence links TRBV29-1 to TRBJ2-5, with TRBD1 identical over 8 junction bases. Including cysteine and phenylalanine, the CDR3 has 14 amino acids. Of the read, only the CDR3 DNA is kept; its 42 bases are in frame from base 1. The germline V gene sets CDR1 to SQVTM and CDR2 to ANQGSEA. V loses 6 bases at its end and J loses 4 bases; junction bases beyond the gene matches: 10.